The entry below gives a single T cell receptor beta chain sequence along with its context. Its target is not known. This sample was taken from a study of cytomegalovirus exposure and HLA in healthy donors. The PCR ran on 60 Vbeta and 13 Jbeta primers. Generated by immunoSEQ multiplex PCR, the TCRdb table keeps only in-frame clones and is missing some. The data contain under 100,000 clones, about 9.4% of them singletons. V was shortened by 0 bases and J by 5 bases, with 13 bases between the two germline ends. CDR3 length equals 15 residues. Germline V gene sequence: CDR1 SNHLY, CDR2 FYNNEI. Study results and limitations: Analysis was carried out at a later point, and it linked a missense DCLRE1C variant to TCR beta V- and J-gene trimming. Prior analysis indicated that the majority of TCR beta V segments exhibited productivity approximately 87% or approximately 30% of the time. In a later analysis, compared with equally common non-associated chains, HLA-associated beta chains were more expanded.

The chain has TRBV2 and TRBJ1-1; D might be TRBD1 (5 bases). The sequencing sample was made of PBMCs. The sequence was obtained from a man in his sixties in good health and CMV-seropositive. As DNA, the CDR3 is TGTGCCAGCAGTGAAGCGCTTGCAGGGAAAACTGAAGCTTTCTTT. It translates to CASSEALAGKTEAFF.